A single sample is the source of the 14 T cell receptor beta chains below, sequenced in a study of blood T cells in healthy people across ages. The authors ran a second PCR of 7 to 11 cycles using a sample-barcoded 5' primer and a J-beta primer mix. Each CDR3 protein gets one entry after TCRdb re-called the 5' RACE reads with MiXCR. The repertoire holds a few hundred thousand distinct CDR3 sequences, with 27% as singletons. This sample also appeared in a second study, on T cells of mothers and their children.

The specimen was blood. Receptor source: a boy aged 2-15 years in good health.

V is TRBV20-1 and J is TRBJ2-2; D perhaps matches TRBD1 (6 bases). The V end was cut by 1 base, the J end by 6 bases, with 12 bases between. There are 14 residues in the CDR3. Per the germline V gene, CDR1 is DFQATT and CDR2 is SNEGSKA (reference sequence). In DNA form, the CDR3 reads TGCAGTGCTAGAGTGCAGGGGCATCCCGGGGAGCTGTTTTTT. It specifies CSARVQGHPGELFF.

The V call is TRBV4-3, the J call TRBJ2-7, with D perhaps TRBD2 (5 bases). This CDR3 region has 15 residues. Per germline, CDR1 LGHNA and CDR2 YSLEER. V lost 0 bases to trimming and J lost 6 bases, with 15 bases between them. CDR3: CASSQDLRGSTEQYF. Here the CDR3 DNA reads TGCGCCAGCAGCCAAGATCTGAGAGGGAGTACCGAGCAGTACTTC.

This chain joins TRBV19 and TRBJ1-5; TRBD1 might be the D (6 bases). Trimming stripped 5 bases from V and 4 bases from J, with 15 bases between. Germline V gives CDR1 LNHDA, CDR2 SQIVND (reference sequence). CDR3 size: 15 residues. CDR3 nucleotide sequence: TGTGCCAGTAGTGTCCCAGGGGACACGAATCAGCCCCAGCATTTT. Translation gives CASSVPGDTNQPQHF.

The chain links TRBV4-2 to TRBJ2-1, with a possible D match to TRBD2 (6 bases). The DNA end lines up better with TRBJ2-5; the J call may be wrong. From germline, CDR1 is LGHNA and CDR2 YNFKEQ. This CDR3 spans 14 amino acids. CDR3: CASSQDVAGGTQYF. CDR3 nucleotides: TGTGCCAGCAGCCAAGATGTAGCCGGGGGGACCCAGTACTTC.

In this sample, this clonotype turned up a few times. The rearrangement uses TRBV10-3 and TRBJ2-1; 7 positions agree with TRBD2. Germline assignment: CDR1 ENHRY and CDR2 SYGVKD. V gave up 5 bases and J gave up 0 bases; unmatched junction bases: 4. The CDR3 contains 15 residues. The CDR3 sequence is CAISLADGSYNEQFF. The CDR3 DNA sequence: TGTGCCATCAGTCTAGCGGACGGCTCCTACAATGAGCAGTTCTTC.

This clonotype was seen a handful of times. The gene calls are TRBV20-1 and TRBJ1-2, with 7 bases identical to TRBD1. This CDR3 contains 12 residues. The germline gives CDR1 DFQATT, CDR2 SNEGSKA (reference sequence). V shed 2 bases and J 3 bases; nucleotides not matched to a gene: 0. Here the CDR3 reads CSARQGDYGYTF. As DNA, the CDR3 is TGCAGTGCTAGACAGGGGGACTATGGCTACACCTTC.

This clonotype was observed a few times. This chain connects TRBV7-8 to TRBJ1-1; D not resolved. The CDR3 contains 16 residues. CDR1 and CDR2 from the germline V gene are SGHVS and FQNEAQ. V gave up 4 bases and J gave up 5 bases, with 20 bases separating them. The chain's CDR3 is CASSYSPQDLGTEAFF. The CDR3, as DNA: TGTGCCAGCAGCTACTCTCCCCAAGACCTGGGGACTGAAGCTTTCTTT.

This clonotype was found a few times. The gene calls are TRBV20-1 and TRBJ1-5, with D possibly matching TRBD1 (6 bases). The V gene lost 3 bases and the J gene lost 2 bases, with 23 bases spanning the gap. This CDR3 has 18 amino acids. Germline V CDR1 and CDR2: DFQATT, SNEGSKA (reference sequence). CDR3 in DNA: TGCAGTGCTAGGCGGGGAAAGGGGGGGCGAAGTGGCAATCAGCCCCAGCATTTT. As protein: CSARRGKGGRSGNQPQHF.

This clonotype was counted only a few times. This chain joins TRBV12-3 or TRBV12-4 and TRBJ1-2, with a weak D call TRBD1 (5 bases). The CDR3 has 14 residues. Trimming stripped 2 bases from V and 2 bases from J, with 9 bases between. The CDR3, as DNA: TGTGCCAGCAGTTTATGGGGGACCAACTATGGCTACACCTTC. This codes for CASSLWGTNYGYTF.

The rearrangement links TRBV27 to TRBJ1-2; the match to TRBD1 covers 8 bases. Germline assignment: CDR1 MNHEY and CDR2 SMNVEV (reference sequence). This CDR3 has 15 residues. Losses at the gene ends were 3 bases for V and 2 bases for J; bases not matched to a gene: 5. The CDR3 loop reads CASSFSRTGNYGYTF. The CDR3 DNA reads as TGTGCCAGCAGTTTCTCTAGGACAGGGAACTATGGCTACACCTTC.

This clonotype was seen only a few times. This sequence joins TRBV7-2 and TRBJ2-7; 9 bases are a match to TRBD1. The CDR3 has 15 residues. Germline CDR1 SGHTA, CDR2 FQGNSA. Trimming took 3 bases from V and 0 from J; bases not matched to a gene: 3. The CDR3 nucleotides are TGTGCCAGCAGCTTCGGACAGGGGTACTCCTACGAGCAGTACTTC. As protein: CASSFGQGYSYEQYF. Combining the CDR3 with reference TRBV7-2 and TRBJ2-7 gives the whole variable domain GAGVSQSPSNKVTEKGKDVELRCDPISGHTALYWYRQSLGQGLEFLIYFQGNSAPDKSGLPSDRFSAERTGGSVSTLTIQRTQQEDSAVYLCASSFGQGYSYEQYFGPGTRLTVT.

This clonotype was seen only a few times. The V call is TRBV6-1, the J call TRBJ1-2, with TRBD1 identical over 8 bases. Germline assignment: CDR1 MNHNS and CDR2 SASEGT. The CDR3 length is 13 residues. V lost 7 bases and J lost 4; bases outside the gene matches: 5. The DNA for the CDR3 is TGTGCCAGCACGAGACAGGGGAGCTATGGCTACACCTTC. This codes for CASTRQGSYGYTF.

This clonotype has a count of ten or more. The V and J genes are TRBV5-1 and TRBJ2-5; 11 positions agree with TRBD1. This CDR3 is built from 15 residues. Trimming at V came to 0 bases and at J to 4 bases, leaving 2 bases not matched to a gene. Germline CDR1 SGHRS, CDR2 YFSETQ. CDR3 DNA sequence: TGCGCCAGCAGCTTGGCCGGGACAGGGGGAGAGACCCAGTACTTC. It yields the protein CASSLAGTGGETQYF.

This clonotype came up many times. The CDR3 DNA is TGTGCCAGCAGAGGCGGGGAGCTGTTTTTT. Its translation is CASRGGELFF. V is TRBV19 and J is TRBJ2-2; D call uncertain. This CDR3 is built from 10 residues. Germline loops: CDR1 LNHDA, CDR2 SQIVND (reference sequence). Trimming cost V 9 bases and J 7 bases, with 6 bases left between them.